This T cell receptor beta chain derives from a study of shared clonotypes between healthy human individuals. Findings and caveats of the study: Investigators expected sequencing depth to affect clonotype sharing among donors. Rarefaction indicated that sorted-subset sequencing remained incomplete although depth was large. The sampled material consisted only of blood, and tissue repertoires are likely to differ. Naive subsets usually exceeded memory subsets in estimated richness.

About this clone itself: Its antigen is undetermined.

The naive CD8 subset, CD45RO-negative cells positively selected for CCR7, excluded terminally differentiated effector memory CD45RA+ cells. Trimming took 4 bases from V and 1 from J, leaving 14 bases between them. CDR3 length equals 15 residues. CDR1 is SGHRS, CDR2 YFSETQ, per germline. Sequenced by immunoSEQ multiplex PCR; TCRdb stores in-frame clones only, minus some. In the table there are under 700,000 clones, around 96% of which are singletons. This receptor was taken from a woman aged 25 to 39 in good health. The sample was naive CD8+ T cells sorted from blood. The chain uses TRBV5-1 and TRBJ1-1; no definite D call. The CDR3 is CASSLWTGKNTEAFF. The CDR3, as DNA: TGCGCCAGCAGCCTCTGGACGGGAAAGAACACTGAAGCTTTCTTT.